Presented here are 3 T cell receptor beta chains from one specimen sequenced in a study of blood T cell repertoires in COVID-19. TCRdb's table, derived via immunoSEQ multiplex PCR, lists solely in-frame clones and lacks some. The repertoire consists of approximately 210,000 clones, with 92% occurring once and the leading ten covering around 1.2%. The material sequenced was peripheral blood. The receptors here all came from a man aged 25-45 years with acute or convalescent COVID-19.

The gene calls are TRBV6-6 and TRBJ1-6; D is perhaps TRBD1 (5 bases). Germline CDR1 is MNHNY and CDR2 is SVGAGI (reference sequence). CDR3 length equals 15 residues. Trimming removed 2 bases from V and 13 bases from J, with 18 bases in between. CDR3 in amino acids: CASSYGGSKGLPLHF. CDR3 coding DNA: TGTGCCAGCAGTTACGGGGGGTCGAAGGGGTTGCCCCTCCACTTT.

J is TRBJ1-4 and V is TRBV4-2, with D possibly being TRBD1 (6 bases). There are 16 residues in the CDR3. Germline CDR1 is LGHNA and CDR2 is YNFKEQ. V lost 4 bases and J lost 2, with 14 bases in between. The CDR3 region is CASSPEPQGTNEKLFF. The DNA for the CDR3 is TGTGCCAGCAGCCCAGAGCCTCAGGGGACTAATGAAAAACTGTTTTTT.

The V and J genes are TRBV6-5 and TRBJ1-1; D possibly corresponds to TRBD1 (6 bases). CDR1 and CDR2 from the germline V gene are MNHEY and SVGAGI. The CDR3 has 15 amino acids. With 6 bases removed from V and 1 base from J, the gap between germline ends came to 15 bases. DNA for the CDR3: TGTGCCAGCAGAGACGCAGGGGTCAGGAACACTGAAGCTTTCTTT. Translation gives CASRDAGVRNTEAFF.